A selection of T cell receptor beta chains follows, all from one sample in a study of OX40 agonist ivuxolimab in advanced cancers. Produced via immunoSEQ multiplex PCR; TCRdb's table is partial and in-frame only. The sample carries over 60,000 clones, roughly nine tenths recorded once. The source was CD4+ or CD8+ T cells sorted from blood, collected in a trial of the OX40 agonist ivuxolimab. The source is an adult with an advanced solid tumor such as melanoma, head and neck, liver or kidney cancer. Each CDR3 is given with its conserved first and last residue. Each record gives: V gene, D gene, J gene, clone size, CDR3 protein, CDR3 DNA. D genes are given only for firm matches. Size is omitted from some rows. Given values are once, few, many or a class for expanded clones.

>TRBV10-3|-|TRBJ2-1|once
CAITPARGNEQFF
TGTGCCATCACCCCTGCAAGGGGTAATGAGCAGTTCTTC
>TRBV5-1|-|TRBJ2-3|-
CASSLDVWAGSTDTQYF
TGCGCCAGCAGCTTGGATGTTTGGGCAGGGTCCACAGATACGCAGTATTTT
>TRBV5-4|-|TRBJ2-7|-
CASSLSGGDSYEQYF
TGTGCCAGCAGCTTGTCTGGCGGGGACTCCTACGAGCAGTACTTC
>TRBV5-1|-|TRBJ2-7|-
CASSLGVRQGGGQYF
TGCGCCAGCAGCTTGGGCGTCCGGCAGGGGGGCGGGCAGTACTTC
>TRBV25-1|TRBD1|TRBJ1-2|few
CASRRQGSYGYTF
TGTGCCAGCAGACGACAGGGTAGTTATGGCTACACCTTC
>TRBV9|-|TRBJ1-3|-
CASSVGNPGSSGNTIYF
TGTGCCAGCAGCGTAGGTAATCCGGGTTCGTCTGGAAACACCATATATTTT
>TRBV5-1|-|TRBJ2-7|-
CASSLGVGNEQYF
TGCGCCAGCAGCCTCGGAGTGGGGAACGAGCAGTACTTC
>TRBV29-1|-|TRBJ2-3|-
CSVVGRLALTGQYF
TGCAGCGTTGTTGGCAGGTTAGCCCTTACGGGGCAGTATTTT
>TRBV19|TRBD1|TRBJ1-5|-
CASSTRDRGPSNQPQHF
TGTGCCAGTAGTACCCGGGACAGGGGGCCTAGCAATCAGCCCCAGCATTTT
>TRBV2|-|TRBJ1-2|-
CASSPGPSAGYTF
TGTGCCAGCAGTCCCGGGCCCTCAGCCGGCTACACCTTC
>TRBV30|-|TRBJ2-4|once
CAWSALNIQYF
TGTGCCTGGAGTGCCTTAAACATTCAGTACTTC
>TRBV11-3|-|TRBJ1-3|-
CASSRRGPGNTIYF
TGTGCCAGCAGCCGCAGAGGGCCTGGAAACACCATATATTTT
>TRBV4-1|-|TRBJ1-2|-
CASSQNNRDRDYGYTF
TGCGCCAGCAGCCAGAACAACAGGGATAGGGACTATGGCTACACCTTC
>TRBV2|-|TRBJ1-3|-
CASSDQGAGNTIYF
TGTGCCAGCAGTGACCAGGGTGCTGGAAACACCATATATTTT
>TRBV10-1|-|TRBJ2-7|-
CASSESTSSYEQYF
TGCGCCAGCAGTGAGTCTACGAGCTCCTACGAGCAGTACTTC
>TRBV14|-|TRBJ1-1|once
CASSQERGGRNTEAFF
TGTGCCAGCAGCCAAGAACGGGGGGGACGGAACACTGAAGCTTTCTTT
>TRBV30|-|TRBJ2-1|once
CAWTAGSPEQFF
TGTGCCTGGACCGCGGGGAGCCCCGAGCAGTTCTTC
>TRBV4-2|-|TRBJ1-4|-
CASSQDWSTNEKLFF
TGTGCCAGCAGCCAAGATTGGAGTACTAATGAAAAACTGTTTTTT
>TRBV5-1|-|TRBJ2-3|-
CASSLNDRYTDTQYF
TGCGCCAGCAGCTTGAACGACAGGTACACAGATACGCAGTATTTT
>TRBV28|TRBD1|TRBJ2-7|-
CASTYAGTVTYEQYF
TGTGCCAGCACCTACGCCGGGACAGTAACCTACGAGCAGTACTTC
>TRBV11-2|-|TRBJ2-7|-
CASSLSEGIYEQYF
TGTGCCAGCAGCTTATCGGAGGGAATCTACGAGCAGTACTTC
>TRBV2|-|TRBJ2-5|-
CASSEVGRVETQYF
TGTGCCAGCAGTGAAGTGGGCAGGGTAGAGACCCAGTACTTC
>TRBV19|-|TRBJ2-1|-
CASSIGAYNEQFF
TGTGCCAGTAGTATAGGAGCCTACAATGAGCAGTTCTTC
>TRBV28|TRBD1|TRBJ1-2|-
CASSLNRGSGYTF
TGTGCCAGCAGCCTGAACAGGGGAAGTGGCTACACCTTC
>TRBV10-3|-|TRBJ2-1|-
CAISVGRASLSTYNEQFF
TGTGCCATCAGTGTGGGCAGGGCCTCGCTGTCCACCTACAATGAGCAGTTCTTC
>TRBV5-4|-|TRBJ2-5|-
CASSLGQTQETQYF
TGTGCCAGCAGCTTGGGGCAGACTCAAGAGACCCAGTACTTC
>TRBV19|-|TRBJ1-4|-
CASSMTRIELFF
TGTGCCAGTAGCATGACCCGGATTGAACTGTTTTTT
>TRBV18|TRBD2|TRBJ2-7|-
CASSPSSGDSYEQYF
TGTGCCAGCTCACCGTCTAGCGGGGACTCCTACGAGCAGTACTTC
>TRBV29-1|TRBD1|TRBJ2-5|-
CSVGLTGGPQETQYF
TGCAGCGTTGGCCTGACAGGGGGGCCACAAGAGACCCAGTACTTC
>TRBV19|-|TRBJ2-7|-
CASSWIQGEGEQYF
TGTGCCAGTAGTTGGATCCAGGGGGAGGGGGAGCAGTACTTC
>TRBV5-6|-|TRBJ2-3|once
CASSRSDTQYF
TGTGCCAGCAGCCGGAGTGATACGCAGTATTTT
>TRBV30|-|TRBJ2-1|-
CAWSPYFGGLGEQFF
TGTGCCTGGAGTCCGTATTTCGGCGGGTTGGGAGAGCAGTTCTTC
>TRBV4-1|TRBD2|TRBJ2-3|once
CASSRLLAGGKHTQYF
TGCGCCAGCAGCCGCCTACTAGCGGGAGGGAAACATACGCAGTATTTT
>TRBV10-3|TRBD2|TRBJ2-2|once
CAISELNRAGKNTGELFF
TGTGCCATCAGTGAATTGAATCGAGCGGGGAAGAACACCGGGGAGCTGTTTTTT
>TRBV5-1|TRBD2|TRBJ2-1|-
CASSFGLAGGVYNEQFF
TGCGCCAGCAGCTTCGGACTAGCGGGAGGAGTCTACAATGAGCAGTTCTTC
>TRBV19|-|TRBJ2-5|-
CASRDRQSQETQYF
TGTGCCAGTAGGGACAGACAATCCCAAGAGACCCAGTACTTC
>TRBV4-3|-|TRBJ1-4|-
CASSQDLEKLFF
TGCGCCAGCAGCCAAGATCTTGAAAAACTGTTTTTT
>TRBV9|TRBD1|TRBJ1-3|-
CASSLWDRAGSGNTIYF
TGTGCCAGCAGCCTGTGGGACAGGGCGGGATCTGGAAACACCATATATTTT
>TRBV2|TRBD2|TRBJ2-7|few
CASLLQASGTGEQYF
TGTGCCAGCCTACTGCAGGCTAGCGGGACTGGGGAGCAGTACTTC
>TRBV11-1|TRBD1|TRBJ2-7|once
CASSSPGQGDEQYF
TGTGCCAGCAGCTCACCGGGACAGGGCGACGAGCAGTACTTC
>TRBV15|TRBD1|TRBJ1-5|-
CATTKGIGQGLQPQHF
TGTGCCACCACCAAGGGTATAGGACAGGGGCTGCAGCCCCAGCATTTT
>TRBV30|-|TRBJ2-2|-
CAFSRVSRTGELFF
TGTGCCTTCAGCCGGGTTTCGCGGACCGGGGAGCTGTTTTTT
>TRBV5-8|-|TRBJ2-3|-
CASSLRTDTQYF
TGTGCCAGCAGCTTGCGGACAGATACGCAGTATTTT
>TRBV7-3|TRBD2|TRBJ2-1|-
CASSLSSGSLNEQFF
TGTGCCAGCAGCTTGTCTAGCGGGAGTCTGAATGAGCAGTTCTTC
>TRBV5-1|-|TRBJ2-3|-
CASSLAPSYTDTQYF
TGCGCCAGCAGCTTGGCCCCCTCGTACACAGATACGCAGTATTTT
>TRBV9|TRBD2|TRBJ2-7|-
CASSGEWGRGTSGSNEQYF
TGTGCCAGCAGCGGGGAGTGGGGACGCGGGACTAGCGGGAGCAACGAGCAGTACTTC
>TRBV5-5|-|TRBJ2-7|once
CASSLGPPTGLAYEQYF
TGTGCCAGCAGCTTGGGTCCCCCAACAGGGTTAGCGTACGAGCAGTACTTC
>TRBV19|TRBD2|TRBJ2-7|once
CASSIVAGGTSYEQYF
TGTGCCAGTAGTATAGTAGCGGGAGGTACCTCCTACGAGCAGTACTTC
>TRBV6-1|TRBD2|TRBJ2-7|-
CASTGSGNEQYF
TGTGCCAGCACAGGGAGCGGGAACGAGCAGTACTTC
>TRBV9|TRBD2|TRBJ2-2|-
CASSATSPNTGELFF
TGTGCCAGCAGCGCGACTAGCCCGAACACCGGGGAGCTGTTTTTT
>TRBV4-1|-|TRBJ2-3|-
CASSQGEKGDTQYF
TGCGCCAGCAGCCAGGGTGAAAAGGGGGATACGCAGTATTTT